What follows are 5 T cell receptor beta chains derived from one specimen sequenced in a study of T cell repertoires in cytomegalovirus infection. Which antigens these TCRs recognize remains unknown. One entry per CDR3 protein, called by TCRdb with MiXCR from the reads. The sample yields roughly 700,000 distinct CDR3 sequences, roughly 36% seen once. The sample here was cultured PBMCs, taken from culture after CMV antigen stimulation. The receptors were gathered from a human donor in good health (CMV status not recorded). Some clones in this sample may be carry-over from other donors' samples.

The V gene is TRBV20-1, the J gene TRBJ2-1, with 8 bases aligning to TRBD2. CDR1 is DFQATT and CDR2 is SNEGSKA in the germline V gene (reference sequence). The junction had 20 bases not matched to a gene; V was cut back by 3 bases and J by 4 bases. CDR3 length: 19 amino acids. CDR3 loop: CSASPGGGGALTGYNEQFF. The CDR3 DNA follows: TGCAGTGCTAGCCCGGGAGGGGGGGGGGCCCTCACGGGGTACAATGAGCAGTTCTTC.

This clonotype was counted many times. The rearrangement links TRBV7-2 to TRBJ2-7; 8 bases agree with TRBD2. The trim removed 7 bases at V and 5 bases at J, leaving 10 bases unmatched. CDR3 length equals 14 residues. In germline, CDR1 is SGHTA, CDR2 FQGNSA. This CDR3 reads CASTTGGYNNEQYF. CDR3 nucleotide sequence: TGTGCCAGCACTACGGGAGGGTATAACAACGAGCAGTACTTC.

This clonotype was counted only a few times. The rearrangement links TRBV7-9 to TRBJ1-6; 10 bases map to TRBD1. Trimming removed 6 bases from V and 8 bases from J; junction bases left unmatched: 10. CDR1 and CDR2 from the germline V gene are SEHNR and FQNEAQ (reference sequence). There are 16 residues in the CDR3. The CDR3 nucleotides are TGTGCCAGCAGTTCCACCACCGGGACAGGGGATTCACCCCTCCACTTT. As protein: CASSSTTGTGDSPLHF.

In this sample, this clonotype turned up a few times. The gene calls are TRBV19 and TRBJ2-1; tentatively, D is TRBD2 (6 bases). Germline CDR1 reads LNHDA; CDR2 reads SQIVND (reference sequence). The CDR3 spans 14 residues. Between the trimmed V and J ends, which lost 6 bases and 6 bases, there was a span of 15 bases. The CDR3 DNA sequence: TGTGCCAGTAGCGGGACTCGAAGCCTCAATGAGCAGTTCTTC. Translation: CASSGTRSLNEQFF.

J is TRBJ1-6 and V is TRBV12-3 or TRBV12-4, with a possible D match to TRBD1 (5 bases). The CDR3 is 14 residues long. Trimming removed 6 bases at V and 7 bases at J, with 13 bases between. DNA for the CDR3: TGTGCCAGCAGCCCCTCAGGGCAGAATTCACCCCTCCACTTT. Amino acid sequence: CASSPSGQNSPLHF.